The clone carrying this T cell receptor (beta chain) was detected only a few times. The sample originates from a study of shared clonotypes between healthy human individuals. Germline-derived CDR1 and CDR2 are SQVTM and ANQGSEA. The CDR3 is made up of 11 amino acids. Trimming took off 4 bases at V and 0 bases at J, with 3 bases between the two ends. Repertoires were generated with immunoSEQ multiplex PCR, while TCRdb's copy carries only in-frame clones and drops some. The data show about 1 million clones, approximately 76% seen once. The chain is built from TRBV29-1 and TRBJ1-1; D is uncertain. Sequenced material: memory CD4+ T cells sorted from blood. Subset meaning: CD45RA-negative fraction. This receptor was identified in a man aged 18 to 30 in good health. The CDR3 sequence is CSVVVNTEAFF. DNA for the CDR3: TGCAGCGTTGTGGTGAACACTGAAGCTTTCTTT.